This T cell receptor beta chain was sequenced for a study of neurological immune-mediated disorders. As concerns this clonotype: Its cognate antigen is unknown.

CDR1 is SGHDT and CDR2 is YYEEEE in the germline V gene. Trimming removed 1 base at V and 2 bases at J, with 8 bases between. The CDR3 length is 14 residues. One entry per CDR3 protein, called by TCRdb with MiXCR from the 5' RACE reads. The sample shows approximately 84,000 distinct CDR3 sequences, approximately 4.6% of them seen only once. General observations from the study: CDR3 amino acid sequences of expanded clones were not shared across subjects, a result suggesting private repertoires in all groups.

The sample's time point: longitudinal time-point 3. The unsorted libraries were generated from a total of 2 million PBMCs, which had been stored in RNAlater at -80 C. Sample: PBMCs. This sequence was found in a woman aged 60 to 75 with multiple sclerosis. This chain joins TRBV5-6 and TRBJ2-3; possible D gene TRBD2, 5 bases. The CDR3 bases are TGTGCCAGCAGCTTGCAACGGGACACAGATACGCAGTATTTT. Amino acids: CASSLQRDTDTQYF.